This T cell receptor beta chain was sequenced in a study of shared clonotypes between healthy human individuals. Looked up from germline, CDR1 is MNHNS and CDR2 is SASEGT. V gave up 7 bases and J gave up 1 base, with 13 bases separating them. This CDR3 is 14 amino acids long. Assay execution proceeded at the deep level. TCRdb keeps only in-frame clones here, not all; method: immunoSEQ multiplex PCR. The sample lists about 340,000 clones, more than 60% occurring once. The sequence was collected from a man under 40 in good health. This sequence joins TRBV6-1 and TRBJ1-1; D unclear. The specimen sequenced was memory CD4+ T cells sorted from blood. Regarding subset: CD45RA-negative fraction. The CDR3 loop reads CASTAGRENTEAFF. The DNA of the CDR3 is TGTGCCAGCACCGCTGGGCGGGAGAACACTGAAGCTTTCTTT.